The next 9 T cell receptor beta chains were all read from a single sample in a study of siplizumab effects on memory and regulatory T cells. Using immunoSEQ multiplex PCR, the repertoire was profiled, and TCRdb retains in-frame clones only, with some absent. The table includes approximately 65,000 clones, approximately 82% detected once. Sequencing used memory CD4+ T cells sorted from blood. The source is a human donor in good health.

This clone appeared a single time. The chain has TRBV27 and TRBJ2-4, with TRBD2 as a possible D gene (6 bases). CDR3 length: 18 residues. Looked up from germline, CDR1 is MNHEY and CDR2 is SMNVEV (reference sequence). The V end lost 4 bases, the J end lost 1 base, and 20 bases lay between the germline ends. The CDR3 DNA is TGTGCCAGCAGTTCCCCCCTGGGCGGGGTCGAGGCCAAAAACATTCAGTACTTC. Translation gives CASSSPLGGVEAKNIQYF.

The V and J genes are TRBV19 and TRBJ2-5, with D unresolved. V was cut by 3 bases and J by 5 bases, with 13 bases left in between. From germline, CDR1 is LNHDA and CDR2 SQIVND (reference sequence). The CDR3 length is 14 residues. In DNA form, the CDR3 reads TGTGCCAGTAGTATCGACCACACCGGGGAGACCCAGTACTTC. Translation: CASSIDHTGETQYF. Based on the CDR3 plus reference TRBV19 and TRBJ2-5, the full variable domain is DGGITQSPKYLFRKEGQNVTLSCEQNLNHDAMYWYRQDPGQGLRLIYYSQIVNDFQKGDIAEGYSVSREKKESFPLTVTSAQKNPTAFYLCASSIDHTGETQYFGPGTRLLVL.

CDR3 amino acids: CASSPWTGGDQPQHF. CDR3 coding DNA: TGTGCCAGCAGCCCGTGGACAGGGGGCGATCAGCCCCAGCATTTT. This sequence joins TRBV7-2 and TRBJ1-5; TRBD1 matches 11 bases. V dropped 5 bases and J dropped 5; count of bases not matched to a gene: 5. The CDR3 totals 15 residues. Germline lookup yields CDR1 SGHTA and CDR2 FQGNSA.

The J gene is TRBJ2-4, the V gene TRBV5-1; weak D call: TRBD1 (7 bases). The CDR3 consists of 16 residues. Between the trimmed V and J ends, which lost 0 bases and 2 bases, there was a span of 12 bases. Germline V gene lookup returns CDR1 SGHRS and CDR2 YFSETQ. The CDR3 protein is CASSLGQGGSKNIQYF. The CDR3 nucleotides are TGCGCCAGCAGCTTGGGACAGGGAGGATCCAAAAACATTCAGTACTTC.

The chain links TRBV5-1 to TRBJ2-3; 13 bases are a match to TRBD2. With V trimmed by 4 bases and J by 2 bases, 4 bases remained unmatched. The germline V gene encodes CDR1 SGHRS and CDR2 YFSETQ. The CDR3 extends over 16 amino acids. The CDR3 here is CASSAGTSGNTDTQYF. CDR3 nucleotides: TGCGCCAGCAGCGCCGGGACTAGCGGGAACACAGATACGCAGTATTTT.

The chain carries TRBV9 and TRBJ1-5; D gene ambiguous. CDR3 length equals 15 residues. The V gene's germline CDR1 is SGDLS and CDR2 YYNGEE. V lost 4 bases, J lost 3 bases, and 14 bases lay in between. CDR3: CASSHSGEVNQPQHF. DNA of the CDR3: TGTGCCAGCAGCCACAGTGGGGAAGTCAATCAGCCCCAGCATTTT.

The J gene is TRBJ2-3, the V gene TRBV2; no firm D call. CDR1 is SNHLY and CDR2 is FYNNEI in the germline V gene. CDR3 length equals 13 residues. The V end was cut by 2 bases, the J end by 1 base, with 4 bases between. As DNA, the CDR3 is TGTGCCAGCAGTGAACTGGGCACAGATACGCAGTATTTT. This encodes CASSELGTDTQYF.

The chain carries TRBV6-5 and TRBJ1-1; D is uncertain. From germline, CDR1 is MNHEY and CDR2 SVGAGI. The CDR3 spans 13 residues. Trimming shortened V by 2 bases and J by 3 bases, and 7 bases separated the two germline ends. The CDR3 nucleotides read TGTGCCAGCAGTTACGAGCAGGACACTGAAGCTTTCTTT. Translated: CASSYEQDTEAFF.

Regarding this clone: A junction boundary mismatches the germline segment, possibly from a read error. The CDR3 sequence: CASSLDRNSLGVF. CDR3 coding DNA: TGTGCCAGCAGCTTAGATCGGAACTCCCTAGGGGTCTTC. The chain joins TRBV11-2 to TRBJ2-1; possible D gene TRBD1, 5 bases. Germline lookup yields CDR1 SGHAT and CDR2 FQNNGV. This CDR3 has 13 amino acids.